Below are 24 T cell receptor beta chains sequenced from a single sample in a study of cytomegalovirus exposure and HLA in healthy donors. In the PCR, 60 Vbeta and 13 Jbeta primers were used. Sequenced by immunoSEQ multiplex PCR; TCRdb stores in-frame clones only, minus some. The top ten clones hold 2% to 2.5% of a sample with some 120,000 clones, roughly 66% of them seen once. The sequencing sample was made of PBMCs. These receptors were taken from a young woman in good health and CMV-seronegative.

This clone was observed a handful of times. The rearrangement joins TRBV19 to TRBJ2-2; 8 bases are a match to TRBD1. Germline V gene sequence: CDR1 LNHDA, CDR2 SQIVND (reference sequence). This CDR3 spans 14 amino acids. J gave up 5 bases and V 10 bases, and 9 bases lay outside the gene matches. CDR3: CATRTGWETGELFF. In nucleotides, the CDR3 is TGTGCCACTAGGACAGGGTGGGAAACCGGGGAGCTGTTTTTT.

The chain uses TRBV5-1 and TRBJ1-1; tentative D call: TRBD1 (5 bases). The CDR3 runs 12 residues. Looked up from germline, CDR1 is SGHRS and CDR2 is YFSETQ. Trimming took 3 bases from V and 7 from J, leaving 10 bases between them. The CDR3 sequence is CASSWGEGEAFF. The DNA of the CDR3 is TGCGCCAGCAGCTGGGGGGAGGGTGAAGCTTTCTTT.

This clone occurred a few times. The chain carries TRBV6-1 and TRBJ2-1; 10 bases match TRBD2. The trim removed 1 base at V and 8 bases at J, leaving 2 bases unmatched. CDR1 and CDR2 from the germline V gene are MNHNS and SASEGT. There are 14 residues in the CDR3. Written as DNA, the CDR3 is TGTGCCAGCAGTGAAGGACTAGCGGGTGATGAGCAGTTCTTC. Protein sequence: CASSEGLAGDEQFF.

The rearrangement uses TRBV11-2 and TRBJ2-1, with 10 bases fitting TRBD2. The CDR3 contains 15 residues. Germline CDR1 reads SGHAT; CDR2 reads FQNNGV. J lost 5 bases, V lost 6 bases, and 7 bases had no gene match. The CDR3: CASSQLAGLHNEQFF. The CDR3 DNA reads TGTGCCAGCAGTCAACTAGCGGGACTACACAATGAGCAGTTCTTC.

This clone appeared once. This rearrangement joins TRBV6-5 to TRBJ2-7; 8 bases map to TRBD1. Germline trimming cut 6 bases from V and 2 bases from J; bases unmatched to any gene: 6. The germline V gene has CDR1 MNHEY and CDR2 SVGAGI. The CDR3 length is 14 residues. DNA of the CDR3: TGTGCCAGCAGGTTCGGACAGGGCACCTACGAGCAGTACTTC. Its translation is CASRFGQGTYEQYF.

This clone was observed a handful of times. Written as DNA, the CDR3 is TGTGCCAGCAGTTCTGACCTATTTACAGGGGTTTCGTCGGGAGCTTTCTTT. This sequence encodes CASSSDLFTGVSSGAFF. V and J are TRBV27 and TRBJ1-1; TRBD1 agrees at 7 bases. The CDR3 is 17 residues long. V dropped 4 bases and J dropped 10; count of bases not matched to a gene: 21. Germline CDR1 reads MNHEY; CDR2 reads SMNVEV (reference sequence).

This clone was seen only once. A read error may produce the germline difference seen at one junction end. J is TRBJ2-5 and V is TRBV7-9, with TRBD1 matching 7 bases. Germline-derived CDR1 and CDR2 are SEHNR and FQNEAQ (reference sequence). CDR3 length equals 15 residues. CDR3 coding DNA: TGTGCCAGCAGCAAATCGGGGACAGTCCAACAGACCCAGTACTTC. Protein sequence: CASSKSGTVQQTQYF.

The table lists this clone with a few counts. The chain couples TRBV4-2 to TRBJ1-2, with TRBD1 matching over 8 bases. This CDR3 has 13 residues. Germline V gene lookup returns CDR1 LGHNA and CDR2 YNFKEQ. The V and J ends lost 3 bases and 6 bases, in that order; junction bases with no gene match: 3. The CDR3 sequence is CASSHLGQDGYTF. DNA for the CDR3: TGTGCCAGCAGCCACCTGGGACAGGATGGCTACACCTTC.

This chain joins TRBV2 and TRBJ1-5; 8 bases are a match to TRBD1. The CDR3 contains 15 residues. Per the germline V gene, CDR1 is SNHLY and CDR2 is FYNNEI. V shed 5 bases, J shed 3 bases, and the junction held 6 bases outside the gene matches. DNA for the CDR3: TGTGCCAGCAGTCTAGGGACAGGTACCAATCAGCCCCAGCATTTT. Its translation is CASSLGTGTNQPQHF. The complete variable domain, with remaining parts taken from reference TRBV2 and TRBJ1-5, reads EPEVTQTPSHQVTQMGQEVILRCVPISNHLYFYWYRQILGQKVEFLVSFYNNEISEKSEIFDDQFSVERPDGSNFTLKIRSTKLEDSAMYFCASSLGTGTNQPQHFGDGTRLSIL.

This clone has only a few counts. The rearrangement joins TRBV27 to TRBJ2-3; D not resolved. Between the trimmed V and J ends, which lost 1 base and 0 bases, there was a span of 5 bases. This CDR3 is built from 14 residues. Germline CDR1 is MNHEY and CDR2 is SMNVEV (reference sequence). The CDR3 reads CASSLWASTDTQYF. CDR3 in DNA: TGTGCCAGCAGTTTATGGGCTAGCACAGATACGCAGTATTTT.

This clone was detected only a few times. V and J are TRBV5-1 and TRBJ1-1; D uncertain. The CDR3 totals 13 residues. Trimming pared 2 bases from V and 0 bases from J, leaving 5 bases between. The germline V gene has CDR1 SGHRS and CDR2 YFSETQ. CDR3 nucleotide sequence: TGCGCCAGCAGCTTCCAGATGAACACTGAAGCTTTCTTT. Protein sequence: CASSFQMNTEAFF.

This sequence joins TRBV5-6 and TRBJ2-1, with 8 positions matching TRBD2. CDR1 and CDR2 from the germline V gene are SGHDT and YYEEEE. The CDR3 is made up of 15 amino acids. Losses at the gene ends were 6 bases for V and 8 bases for J; bases not matched to a gene: 13. CDR3 nucleotide sequence: TGTGCCAGCATCCTTAGCGGGACCCGAGTGGATGAGCAGTTCTTC. The encoded protein is CASILSGTRVDEQFF.

This chain links TRBV28 with TRBJ1-1; tentatively, D is TRBD1 (6 bases). V lost 2 bases to trimming and J lost 5 bases, with 12 bases between them. This CDR3 has 14 amino acids. In germline, CDR1 is MDHEN, CDR2 SYDVKM. CDR3 sequence: CASSLQQGRTEAFF. CDR3 DNA sequence: TGTGCCAGCAGTTTACAACAGGGAAGGACTGAAGCTTTCTTT.

The genes are TRBV18 and TRBJ2-7, with D possibly matching TRBD1 (6 bases). The CDR3 extends over 14 amino acids. From germline, CDR1 is KGHSH and CDR2 LQKENI. V lost 1 base and J 3 bases, leaving 10 bases between the germline ends. The DNA for the CDR3 is TGTGCCAGCTCACCACGCGACAGGTACTACGAGCAGTACTTC. It codes for CASSPRDRYYEQYF.

This sequence joins TRBV7-9 and TRBJ2-7; TRBD1 aligns across 12 bases. CDR1 is SEHNR, CDR2 FQNEAQ, per germline (reference sequence). The CDR3 covers 16 residues. V gave up 4 bases and J gave up 4 bases; unmatched junction bases: 8. The CDR3: CASSYRPGQGAYEQYF. CDR3 coding DNA: TGTGCCAGCAGCTACCGACCGGGACAGGGGGCTTACGAGCAGTACTTC.

V gene TRBV6-4 combines with J gene TRBJ2-2; perhaps TRBD2 as D (6 bases). The germline CDR1 and CDR2 sequences are MRHNA and SNTAGT. The CDR3 runs to 13 residues. The ends were cut back, 4 bases at V and 8 bases at J, with 11 bases in the middle. CDR3 nucleotides: TGTGCCAGCAGTGCCACTAGCACTGGGGAGCTGTTTTTT. This sequence encodes CASSATSTGELFF.

This chain joins TRBV9 and TRBJ2-3; 7 bases agree with TRBD2. In germline, CDR1 is SGDLS, CDR2 YYNGEE. The CDR3 spans 15 residues. V dropped 4 bases and J dropped 0; count of bases not matched to a gene: 5. CDR3 protein: CASSRGGISTDTQYF. The CDR3 region has the DNA TGTGCCAGCAGCCGGGGAGGGATTAGCACAGATACGCAGTATTTT.

The chain links TRBV25-1 to TRBJ1-1; tentatively, D is TRBD1 (5 bases). CDR3 size: 16 residues. Germline values: CDR1 MGHDK, CDR2 SYGVNS. V lost 0 bases to trimming and J lost 0 bases, with 11 bases between them. In DNA, the CDR3 is TGTGCCAGCAGTGAATACAAAAGGGGTTTGAACACTGAAGCTTTCTTT. Amino acids: CASSEYKRGLNTEAFF. The full variable domain, its missing parts supplied by reference TRBV25-1 and TRBJ1-1, is EADIYQTPRYLVIGTGKKITLECSQTMGHDKMYWYQQDPGMELHLIHYSYGVNSTEKGDLSSESTVSRIRTEHFPLTLESARPSHTSQYLCASSEYKRGLNTEAFFGQGTRLTVV.

The chain recombines TRBV19 with TRBJ2-5; 9 bases line up with TRBD1. Losses at the gene ends were 6 bases for V and 4 bases for J; bases not matched to a gene: 0. CDR1 is LNHDA, CDR2 SQIVND, per germline (reference sequence). This CDR3 contains 12 residues. Here the CDR3 reads CASRGQGETQYF. The CDR3 DNA is TGTGCCAGTAGGGGACAGGGAGAGACCCAGTACTTC.

The CDR3 DNA reads TGTGCCAGCAGCTTCGGGGGTGTAGGTGCCGGGGAGCTGTTTTTT. It yields the protein CASSFGGVGAGELFF. This chain links TRBV11-3 with TRBJ2-2, with D possibly matching TRBD2 (6 bases). The CDR3 loop spans 15 amino acids. Germline values: CDR1 SGHNT, CDR2 YENEEA. Trimming pared 3 bases from V and 6 bases from J, leaving 14 bases between.

The V and J genes are TRBV14 and TRBJ2-1, with D possibly being TRBD2 (5 bases). This CDR3 has 13 amino acids. Deletions cut 4 bases from V and 4 bases from J, with 8 bases between. Germline-derived CDR1 and CDR2 are SGHDN and FVKESK. The CDR3 reads CASSRSVYNEQFF. As DNA, the CDR3 is TGTGCCAGCAGCCGTAGCGTTTACAATGAGCAGTTCTTC.

This clone has a handful of counts. This chain connects TRBV30 to TRBJ2-5; 9 bases fit TRBD2. The end of the DNA aligns better with TRBJ2-7, so the J call may be wrong. CDR3 length: 13 residues. Germline values: CDR1 GTSNPN, CDR2 SVGIG (reference sequence). The CDR3 bases are TGTGCCTGGGCTAGGGGACTAGCATCCGAGCAGTACTTC. Protein: CAWARGLASEQYF.

This chain connects TRBV6-1 to TRBJ2-7, with D perhaps matching TRBD2 (6 bases). The CDR3 contains 15 residues. Per germline, CDR1 MNHNS and CDR2 SASEGT. V lost 2 bases to trimming and J lost 9 bases, with 20 bases between them. The CDR3 bases are TGTGCCAGCAGTGAATCAGGGACTCGAATTTGGGGGCAGTACTTC. Its translation: CASSESGTRIWGQYF.

This rearrangement joins TRBV7-6 to TRBJ2-5, with a weak D call TRBD2 (5 bases). CDR1 and CDR2 from the germline V gene are SGHVS and FNYEAQ. Trimming shortened V by 5 bases and J by 2 bases, and 12 bases separated the two germline ends. CDR3 length: 14 amino acids. CDR3 bases: TGTGCCAGCAGCCCAACTAGGGTTCAAGAGACCCAGTACTTC. Its protein is CASSPTRVQETQYF.